This TCR beta chain originates from a study of cytomegalovirus exposure and HLA in healthy donors. Study-wide context: A prior study identified just under 120 million unique TCR beta sequences from 150 million to 200 million T cells.

Concerning this clone itself: As yet, its antigen is unknown.

CDR3 size: 15 residues. Germline CDR1 is SNHLY and CDR2 is FYNNEI. The V segment lost 6 bases and the J segment 2 bases; nucleotides outside the gene matches: 7. The study, taken as a whole, reports: Relative to equally common others, HLA-associated TCR beta chains showed greater clonal expansion in a later analysis.

Primers included in the PCR were 60 Vbeta and 13 Jbeta primers. Sequencing was performed with immunoSEQ multiplex PCR; in TCRdb, only in-frame clones are kept and a portion is missing. This table holds around 75,000 clones. This clonotype was obtained from a man aged 50-60 years in good health and CMV-seropositive. The sequencing input was PBMCs. The chain combines TRBV2 with TRBJ1-1, with 9 bases lining up with TRBD1. CDR3 coding DNA: TGTGCCAGCAGGGCGGACAGGGGAGTTAACACTGAAGCTTTCTTT. It translates to CASRADRGVNTEAFF.